The 24 T cell receptor beta chains below come from one sample, sequenced in a study of response to subunit inactivated influenza vaccine. TCRdb independently ran MiXCR on the RT-PCR reads; one entry per CDR3 protein. The sample contains under 550,000 distinct CDR3 sequences, 7.5% to 8.5% of which appear only once. The specimen was PBMCs from blood, collected around 25 months after vaccination. All receptors derive from a man between 50 and 69 years old who received an inactivated influenza vaccine.

This clonotype was seen only a few times. The CDR3 nucleotides are TGTGCCAGCAGCCGTGGGACAAACAATGAGCAGTTCTTC. This sequence encodes CASSRGTNNEQFF. The V and J genes are TRBV7-9 and TRBJ2-1; D is possibly TRBD1 (6 bases). V lost 5 bases and J 5 bases, leaving 10 bases between the germline ends. Germline CDR1 is SEHNR and CDR2 is FQNEAQ (reference sequence). This CDR3 comprises 13 residues.

This clonotype was detected only a few times. The chain employs TRBV5-1 and TRBJ2-1, with TRBD2 matching over 8 bases. CDR3 length equals 16 residues. In germline, CDR1 is SGHRS, CDR2 YFSETQ. V shed 3 bases, J shed 4 bases, and the junction held 9 bases outside the gene matches. CDR3 nucleotide sequence: TGCGCCAGCAGCTGGATCGGGGGGGCTCGGTACAATGAGCAGTTCTTC. This sequence encodes CASSWIGGARYNEQFF.

Points on this clonotype: This may be a read error, as it is one base from a much larger clone. The chain employs TRBV9 and TRBJ2-3, with a weak D call TRBD2 (5 bases). The CDR3 has 12 residues. Germline CDR1 and CDR2: SGDLS and YYNGEE. The V gene lost 2 bases and the J gene lost 6 bases, with 7 bases spanning the gap. Written as DNA, the CDR3 is TGTGCCAGCAGCGTTAGGGAGGATACGCAGTATTTT. Amino acids: CASSVREDTQYF.

The rearrangement links TRBV20-1 to TRBJ2-5, with D possibly matching TRBD1 (6 bases). CDR1 and CDR2 (germline): DFQATT, SNEGSKA (reference sequence). The length of the CDR3 is 15 residues. Between the trimmed V and J ends, which lost 5 bases and 2 bases, there was a span of 18 bases. The CDR3 nucleotides read TGCAGTGCTCTTAAATCAGGGGTAGTTCAAGAGACCCAGTACTTC. Translation: CSALKSGVVQETQYF.

This sequence joins TRBV9 and TRBJ2-3, with D uncertain. V lost 2 bases and J lost 2, with 12 bases in between. Germline-derived CDR1 and CDR2 are SGDLS and YYNGEE. The CDR3 extends over 15 amino acids. The CDR3 loop reads CASSVEHPNTDTQYF. CDR3 sequence (DNA): TGTGCCAGCAGCGTCGAGCACCCTAACACAGATACGCAGTATTTT.

The V call is TRBV5-1, the J call TRBJ2-7, with D perhaps TRBD1 or TRBD2 (5 bases each). Trimming took 7 bases from V and 4 from J, leaving 18 bases between them. Germline CDR1 and CDR2: SGHRS and YFSETQ. The CDR3 is 14 amino acids. The CDR3 here is CASRRDPKLYEQYF. The CDR3, as DNA: TGCGCCAGCCGCCGGGACCCTAAACTATACGAGCAGTACTTC.

This clonotype was seen a handful of times. The V call is TRBV3-1, the J call TRBJ2-3, with 9 positions matching TRBD2. Trimming at V came to 1 base and at J to 5 bases, leaving 10 bases not matched to a gene. Per germline, CDR1 LGHDT and CDR2 YNNKEL (reference sequence). There are 17 residues in the CDR3. CDR3 residues: CASSQGTSGGSGDTQYF. The CDR3 DNA follows: TGTGCCAGCAGCCAAGGTACGAGCGGGGGGTCCGGAGATACGCAGTATTTT.

This chain links TRBV5-1 with TRBJ2-5, with 8 positions matching TRBD2. Germline values: CDR1 SGHRS, CDR2 YFSETQ. V lost 6 bases, J lost 12 bases, and 13 bases stayed unmatched. The CDR3 consists of 13 residues. CDR3 in DNA: TGCGCCAGCAAACCCAGGCAGGGACTAGATGAGTACTTC. This gives the protein CASKPRQGLDEYF. The entire variable domain, with the rest obtained from reference TRBV5-1 and TRBJ2-5, is as follows: KAGVTQTPRYLIKTRGQQVTLSCSPISGHRSVSWYQQTPGQGLQFLFEYFSETQRNKGNFPGRFSGRQFSNSRSEMNVSTLELGDSALYLCASKPRQGLDEYFGPGTRLLVL.

This clonotype was found many times. The chain has TRBV5-4 and TRBJ2-1; 7 bases fit TRBD1. Germline V gene data show CDR1 as SGHNT and CDR2 as YYREEE (reference sequence). This CDR3 is built from 14 residues. V shed 4 bases and J 5 bases; nucleotides not matched to a gene: 6. CDR3 nucleotide sequence: TGTGCCAGCAGCCGACAGGGAAGGAACAATGAGCAGTTCTTC. This codes for CASSRQGRNNEQFF.

The V gene is TRBV12-3 or TRBV12-4, the J gene TRBJ2-7; D may be TRBD1 or TRBD2 (5 bases each). The V end was cut by 2 bases, the J end by 7 bases, with 12 bases between. The CDR3 sequence is 13 residues long. CDR3 amino acids: CASSLQGPLEQYF. CDR3 DNA sequence: TGTGCCAGCAGTTTACAGGGACCCTTAGAGCAGTACTTC.

This clonotype has more than one count but fewer than ten. The chain carries TRBV2 and TRBJ1-6; 9 bases align to TRBD1. Germline CDR1 reads SNHLY; CDR2 reads FYNNEI. CDR3 length: 14 amino acids. V gave up 2 bases and J gave up 8 bases; unmatched junction bases: 1. The CDR3 reads CASSERQGDSPLHF. The CDR3 nucleotides are TGTGCCAGCAGTGAAAGACAGGGGGATTCACCCCTCCACTTT.

This clonotype appeared a few times. The chain joins TRBV5-5 to TRBJ1-2; maybe TRBD1 (5 bases). The CDR3 runs to 13 residues. The V gene's germline CDR1 is SGHKS and CDR2 YYEKEE (reference sequence). V lost 0 bases to trimming and J lost 5 bases, with 8 bases between them. Written as DNA, the CDR3 is TGTGCCAGCAGCTTGGCAGGGTGGTATGGCTACACCTTC. It yields the protein CASSLAGWYGYTF.

This clonotype was picked up many times. The V and J genes are TRBV14 and TRBJ2-5, with TRBD2 identical over 9 bases. CDR1 is SGHDN and CDR2 is FVKESK in the germline V gene. Trimming removed 0 bases from V and 1 base from J; junction bases left unmatched: 9. This CDR3 is 18 amino acids long. The CDR3 DNA sequence: TGTGCCAGCAGCCAAGATTACTCGACTAGCGGACTCCAAGAGACCCAGTACTTC. It yields the protein CASSQDYSTSGLQETQYF.

This clonotype has a handful of counts. The J gene is TRBJ2-1, the V gene TRBV20-1; D remains unclear. V lost 0 bases to trimming and J lost 0 bases, with 15 bases between them. Germline values: CDR1 DFQATT, CDR2 SNEGSKA (reference sequence). This CDR3 is built from 17 residues. This chain's CDR3 is CSARDLGPTVSYNEQFF. CDR3 DNA sequence: TGCAGTGCTAGAGATTTAGGGCCTACGGTCTCCTACAATGAGCAGTTCTTC.

This clonotype was detected many times. Written as DNA, the CDR3 is TGTGCCAGCAGTTGGGCAGGGCAGGGGGCCTATGGCTACACCTTC. This codes for CASSWAGQGAYGYTF. The J gene is TRBJ1-2, the V gene TRBV6-5; 8 nucleotides align to TRBD1. Germline CDR1 MNHEY, CDR2 SVGAGI. J lost 4 bases, V lost 4 bases, and 8 bases had no gene match. The CDR3 loop spans 15 amino acids.

In this sample, this clonotype turned up a few times. V is TRBV2 and J is TRBJ2-2, with a weak D call TRBD1 (5 bases). CDR3 length: 15 residues. CDR1 and CDR2 from the germline V gene are SNHLY and FYNNEI. V dropped 4 bases and J dropped 6 bases, with 15 bases sitting between them. CDR3 in amino acids: CASSVAGSYAGELFF. In nucleotides, the CDR3 is TGTGCCAGCAGTGTTGCAGGGTCGTACGCCGGGGAGCTGTTTTTT.

This clonotype was found many times. CDR3 in DNA: TGTGCCAGCAGCCAAGTAGGACTTCTAAACTCCTACGAGCAGTACTTC. This sequence encodes CASSQVGLLNSYEQYF. This chain joins TRBV14 and TRBJ2-7; possibly TRBD2 for D (5 bases). The CDR3 length is 16 residues. Germline loops: CDR1 SGHDN, CDR2 FVKESK. V was clipped by 1 base and J by 0 bases, with 13 bases between them.

This clonotype was counted ten times or more. The gene calls are TRBV6-2 or TRBV6-3 and TRBJ2-3, with 8 bases matching TRBD1. With V trimmed by 5 bases and J by 0 bases, 4 bases remained unmatched. The CDR3 has 15 residues. CDR1 and CDR2 from the germline V gene are MNHEY and SVGEGT. The CDR3: CASSTRTGSTDTQYF. Here the CDR3 DNA reads TGTGCCAGCAGTACCCGGACAGGGAGCACAGATACGCAGTATTTT.

This clonotype was counted a few times. J is TRBJ1-2 and V is TRBV20-1, with 7 bases matching TRBD1. Trimming cost V 5 bases and J 8 bases; bases outside gene matches: 17. Germline CDR1 is DFQATT and CDR2 is SNEGSKA (reference sequence). The CDR3 length is 15 residues. DNA of the CDR3: TGCAGTGCTTACCGTAGGACAGGAAAGTCGGGAGGCTACACCTTC. Its protein is CSAYRRTGKSGGYTF.

Many counts were recorded for this clonotype. The chain couples TRBV29-1 to TRBJ2-1, with 9 positions matching TRBD1. CDR3 length: 18 amino acids. Per the germline V gene, CDR1 is SQVTM and CDR2 is ANQGSEA. V lost 6 bases and J lost 4; bases outside the gene matches: 19. The DNA of the CDR3 is TGCAGCGTCAACGAGTCCCGGGACAGGGCCTACTTTTACAATGAGCAGTTCTTC. Its protein is CSVNESRDRAYFYNEQFF.

This clonotype was seen repeatedly, ten times or more. This sequence joins TRBV11-2 and TRBJ1-5, with D unresolved. V was cut by 0 bases and J by 7 bases, with 7 bases left in between. In germline, CDR1 is SGHAT, CDR2 FQNNGV. CDR3 length: 13 residues. Here the CDR3 reads CASSLDIAQPQHF. The CDR3 DNA sequence: TGTGCCAGCAGCTTAGATATCGCCCAGCCCCAGCATTTT.

This clonotype was observed at least ten times. The V call is TRBV5-1, the J call TRBJ2-5; unclear D gene. Deletions cut 4 bases from V and 2 bases from J, with 6 bases between. In germline, CDR1 is SGHRS, CDR2 YFSETQ. This CDR3 region has 12 residues. The CDR3 reads CASSPDQETQYF. As DNA, the CDR3 is TGCGCCAGCAGCCCAGATCAAGAGACCCAGTACTTC.

V and J are TRBV7-2 and TRBJ2-2; the match to TRBD2 covers 7 bases. J was trimmed by 5 bases and V by 0 bases; bases with no gene match: 6. Germline V lookup: CDR1 SGHTA, CDR2 FQGNSA. The CDR3 has 16 amino acids. CDR3 sequence reads: CASSLALFGRTGELFF. For the CDR3, the DNA is TGTGCCAGCAGCTTAGCTCTTTTCGGGAGGACCGGGGAGCTGTTTTTT.

In its sample, this clonotype was seen a few times. The chain is built from TRBV7-2 and TRBJ2-1, with 7 bases identical to TRBD2. This CDR3 spans 16 amino acids. Germline CDR1 SGHTA, CDR2 FQGNSA. Germline trimming cut 0 bases from V and 2 bases from J; bases unmatched to any gene: 4. The CDR3, as DNA: TGTGCCAGCAGCTTAGCGGGTCTAGCGGCCTACAATGAGCAGTTCTTC. It specifies CASSLAGLAAYNEQFF.